This T cell receptor beta chain was recovered during a study of monozygotic twins with inflammatory bowel disease. Study-wide results and limits: Discordant twins had repertoire similarity that did not differ from that of concordant twins, possibly from limited power.

The CDR3 has 12 residues. The germline V gene has CDR1 DFQATT and CDR2 SNEGSKA (reference sequence). Using the 5' RACE reads, TCRdb records one entry per CDR3 protein without DNA. The sample holds about 210,000 distinct CDR3 sequences. On this clonotype: What it recognizes is unknown.

The sample taken for sequencing was blood. The chain has TRBV20-1 and TRBJ1-4; TCRdb designates TRBD1, a call that cannot be tested without DNA. The sequence was collected from a human donor with ulcerative colitis or Crohn's disease, or a healthy co-twin of an affected twin (not recorded which). CDR3 sequence: CSTNRDNEKLFF.